This entry features one TCR beta chain sequence. No antigen is known for it. It has no much larger one-base neighbor in the sample; base qualities were not kept. Inclusive of the bounding cysteine and phenylalanine, the CDR3 is 14 residues long. Just the 42-base CDR3 DNA is kept, in frame starting at base 1. From the germline V gene (reference sequence), CDR1 is PRHDT and CDR2 is FYEKMQ. Trimming removed 7 bases from V and 3 bases from J, leaving 15 bases between the germline ends. Systemically healthy Caucasian individuals from Russia, about 38 in total and aged about 6 to 95 years, were included as donors. Ten milliliters of peripheral blood were drawn from each donor into EDTA-treated Vacutainer tubes. Ficoll-Paque density-gradient centrifugation was used to isolate PBMCs, with at least 7 million per sample. Trizol reagent was used to extract total RNA from PBMCs, with at least 5.5 micrograms per sample. For every donor, an aliquot of PBMCs went through flow cytometry to measure the percentages of naive CD45RAhigh/CD27high T cells.

The library was generated by 5' RACE. Instrument used: Illumina HiSeq 2500. A second PCR of roughly 6 to 12 cycles was performed with a sample-barcoded 5' primer and a J-beta primer mix. A unique molecular identifier was introduced onto each TCR beta cDNA molecule by a template-switch 5' adaptor carrying 12 random nucleotides. Each sample yielded at least 3 million CDR3-containing paired-end reads. All of the RNA was converted into first-strand cDNA using the Mint cDNA synthesis kit, with a TRBC-specific oligonucleotide serving as the primer. Following uracil-DNA glycosylase treatment, a first 18-cycle PCR with universal primers M1SS and BC2_uni_R was performed on all cDNA. On the authors' methods: Each sample was normalized by randomly selecting 1 million high-quality reads, each carrying a distinct molecular identifier. Reads with shared molecular identifiers were discarded instead of being binned into consensus sequences. MiTCR, run with a Q25 quality threshold and the strictest error-elimination algorithm, handled CDR3 identification, clonotype clustering and error correction. A nonparametric unseen species model with Euler transformation was used to estimate lower-bound total TCR beta diversity. The public reads were run again by TCRdb, first through fastp at Q25 and then through MiXCR, and only productive beta chains were kept. Rows merge per CDR3 protein into single entries with the most common DNA and genes. The V and J calls were determined by TCRdb, not by the authors. The sample has 700,000 to 950,000 distinct CDR3 sequences on record, about 42% of them singletons. The ten largest clonotypes hold more than 20% of the sample.

This sample is drawn from a study of blood T cells in healthy people across ages (dated by TCRdb to the mid-2010s). With respect to the entire study: In model experiments, template switching captured about one uniquely barcoded TCR beta cDNA molecule for every two T cells. Donors were grouped into four age groups: young (average 16 years), middle-aged (about 38), aged (around 66) and long-lived (over 80). The study measured age-related changes in TCR beta repertoire diversity using deep sequencing normalized with unique cDNA molecular identifiers. The study analyzed two additional independent replicas of 1 million unique cDNA reads from the same blood draw for two donors, one aged 18 to 29 and one aged 80 or older. To avoid experimental bias, donors of different ages were distributed randomly across sequencing lanes. Study-wide conclusions, independent of this receptor: The long-lived group showed more naive CD4+ T cells, fewer expanded clones and increased TCR diversity than the aged group, suggesting age selection. Conclusive comparison of naive and antigen-experienced compartments was prevented by the profiling of bulk unsorted PBMCs. Estimates of total diversity from one million sequenced T cells were regarded as lower bounds and underestimates. The percentage of naive T cells measured by flow cytometry correlated strongly with observed TCR beta diversity. As age increased, observed TCR beta diversity per million T cells dropped in a roughly linear way, and a significant reduction was already evident by age around 41. The CMV infection status of donors was not known, potentially confounding age-related changes in expanded clonotypes.

The source material was blood. The sequence was obtained from a woman aged 60-70 years in good health. The rearranged segments are TRBV13 and TRBJ1-2, with an unclear D gene assignment. DNA sequence: TGTGCCAGCAACCCAAGGGTTGCGGACTATGGCTACACCTTC. It is translated as CASNPRVADYGYTF.